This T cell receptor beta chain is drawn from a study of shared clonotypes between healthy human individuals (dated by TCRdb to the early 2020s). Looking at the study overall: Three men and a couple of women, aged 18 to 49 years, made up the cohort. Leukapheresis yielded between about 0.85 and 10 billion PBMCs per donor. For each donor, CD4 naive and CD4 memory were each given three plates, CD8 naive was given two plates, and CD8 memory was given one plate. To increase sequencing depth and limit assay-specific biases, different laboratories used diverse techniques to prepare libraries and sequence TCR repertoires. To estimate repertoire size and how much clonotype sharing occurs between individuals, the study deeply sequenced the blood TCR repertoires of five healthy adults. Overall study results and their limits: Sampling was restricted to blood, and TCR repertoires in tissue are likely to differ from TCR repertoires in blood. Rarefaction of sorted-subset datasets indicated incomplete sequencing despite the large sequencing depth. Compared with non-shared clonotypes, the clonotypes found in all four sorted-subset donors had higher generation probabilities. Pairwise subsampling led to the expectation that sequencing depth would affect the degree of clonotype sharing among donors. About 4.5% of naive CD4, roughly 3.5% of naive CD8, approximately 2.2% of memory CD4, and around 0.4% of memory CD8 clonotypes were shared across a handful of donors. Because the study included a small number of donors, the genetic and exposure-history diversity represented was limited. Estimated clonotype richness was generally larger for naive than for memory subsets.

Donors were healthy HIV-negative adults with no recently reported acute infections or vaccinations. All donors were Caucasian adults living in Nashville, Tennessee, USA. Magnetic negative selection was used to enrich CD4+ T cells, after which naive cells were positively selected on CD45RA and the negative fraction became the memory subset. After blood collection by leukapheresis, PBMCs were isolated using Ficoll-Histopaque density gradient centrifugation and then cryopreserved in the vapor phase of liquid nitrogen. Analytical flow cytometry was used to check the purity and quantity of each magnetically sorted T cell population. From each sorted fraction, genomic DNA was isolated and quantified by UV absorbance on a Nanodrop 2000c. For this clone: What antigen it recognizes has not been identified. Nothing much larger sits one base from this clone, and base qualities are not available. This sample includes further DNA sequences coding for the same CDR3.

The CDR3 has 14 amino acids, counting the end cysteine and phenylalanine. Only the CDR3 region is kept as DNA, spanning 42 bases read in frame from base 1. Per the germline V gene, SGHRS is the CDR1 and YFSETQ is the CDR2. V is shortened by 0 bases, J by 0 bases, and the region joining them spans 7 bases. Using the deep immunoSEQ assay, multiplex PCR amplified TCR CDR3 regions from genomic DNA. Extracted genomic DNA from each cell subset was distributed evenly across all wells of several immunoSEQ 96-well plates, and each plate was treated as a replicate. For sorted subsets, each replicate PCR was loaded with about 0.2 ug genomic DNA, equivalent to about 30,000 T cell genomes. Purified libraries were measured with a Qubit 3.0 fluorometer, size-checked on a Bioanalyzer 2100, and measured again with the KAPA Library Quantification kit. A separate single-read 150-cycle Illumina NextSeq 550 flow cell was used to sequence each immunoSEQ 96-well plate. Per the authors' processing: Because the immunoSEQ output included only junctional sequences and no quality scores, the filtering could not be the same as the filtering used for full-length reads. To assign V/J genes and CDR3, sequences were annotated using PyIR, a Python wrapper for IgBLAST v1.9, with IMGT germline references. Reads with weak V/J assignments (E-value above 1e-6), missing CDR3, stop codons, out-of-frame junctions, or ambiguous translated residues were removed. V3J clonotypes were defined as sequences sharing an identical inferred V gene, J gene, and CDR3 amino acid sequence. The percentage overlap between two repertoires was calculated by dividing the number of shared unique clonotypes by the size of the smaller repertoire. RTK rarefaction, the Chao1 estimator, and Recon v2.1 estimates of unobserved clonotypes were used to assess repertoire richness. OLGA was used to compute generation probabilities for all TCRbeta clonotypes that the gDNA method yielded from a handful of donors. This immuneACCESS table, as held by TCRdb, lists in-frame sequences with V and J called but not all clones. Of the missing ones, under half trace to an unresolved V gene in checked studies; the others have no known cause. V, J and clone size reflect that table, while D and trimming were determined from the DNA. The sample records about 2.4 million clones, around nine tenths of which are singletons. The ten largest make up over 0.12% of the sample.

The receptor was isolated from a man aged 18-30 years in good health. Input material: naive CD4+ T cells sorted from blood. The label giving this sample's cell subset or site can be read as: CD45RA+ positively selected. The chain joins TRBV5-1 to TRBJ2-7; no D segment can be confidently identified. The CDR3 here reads CASSLVGGSYEQYF. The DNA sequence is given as TGCGCCAGCAGCTTGGTGGGCGGCTCCTACGAGCAGTACTTC.